Listed here is a single T cell receptor (beta chain). The antigen remains undetermined. This record belongs to a study of beta chain features in type 1 diabetes. Whole-study context: Cell yields, gender and age were similar in healthy donors and patients. Findings and caveats of the study: PCR could preferentially amplify shorter templates, alike in patients and controls.

CDR1 and CDR2 from the germline V gene are SGDLS and YYNGEE. V gave up 4 bases and J gave up 6 bases, with 20 bases separating them. The CDR3 is 15 amino acids. The entirety of the isolated RNA underwent reverse transcription, so expressed TCRB transcripts were sequenced. Libraries were prepared by immunoSEQ multiplex PCR; TCRdb keeps only in-frame clonotypes and omits some of them. The table shows nearly 350,000 clones, with under 8.5% occurring only once. The chain joins TRBV9 to TRBJ2-7; D possibly corresponds to TRBD1 (5 bases). The material sequenced was central memory CD4+ T cells from blood. This clonotype was sampled from a woman under 30 in good health. CDR3 loop: CASSPRPGASREQYF. The CDR3 DNA follows: TGTGCCAGCAGCCCCAGACCTGGGGCGTCTCGCGAGCAGTACTTC.